Sequencing of this TCR beta chain was carried out in a study of T cell responses to AZD1222 COVID-19 vaccine. General observations from the study: Most donors were white British, females outnumbered males, and clonal diversity was possibly underestimated.

Remarks on this clone: Its target is not known.

V shed 0 bases and J shed 4 bases, with 13 bases lying between them. The CDR3 is made up of 15 amino acids. Germline values: CDR1 SGHRS, CDR2 YFSETQ. The repertoire was sequenced with immunoSEQ multiplex PCR; TCRdb's copy has only in-frame clones and lacks some. Among tens of thousands of clones listed, around 86% were seen once. This TCR was sampled from an adult who received the AZD1222 COVID-19 vaccine. Sequenced material: peripheral blood, taken 28 days after the second AZD1222 dose. The rearrangement links TRBV5-1 to TRBJ1-2, with D unclear. The CDR3 DNA reads TGCGCCAGCAGCTTGGATATGTCAGGCACCTATGGCTACACCTTC. Translation: CASSLDMSGTYGYTF.